Following are 28 T cell receptor beta chains from one sample sequenced in a study of blood T cell repertoires in COVID-19. Assay used: immunoSEQ multiplex PCR; TCRdb lists only in-frame clones, some missing. This sample has 65,000 to 95,000 clones; around nine tenths occur once, and the top ten carry 8% to 9.5%. The sequenced material came from peripheral blood. The receptors were sampled from a man aged 25-45 years with acute or convalescent COVID-19.

This sequence joins TRBV24-1 and TRBJ1-2; possibly TRBD1 for D (6 bases). V lost 4 bases to trimming and J lost 13 bases, with 18 bases between them. Germline V gene sequence: CDR1 KGHDR, CDR2 SFDVKD. The CDR3 has 13 amino acids. CDR3: CATSDKQRGARTF. CDR3 in DNA: TGTGCCACCAGTGACAAACAACGGGGGGCACGCACCTTC.

The chain has TRBV6-6 and TRBJ2-7, with 8 bases identical to TRBD1. This CDR3 region has 12 residues. After removal of 4 bases from V and 10 bases from J, the junction contained 6 bases not matched to a gene. Per germline, CDR1 MNHNY and CDR2 SVGAGI (reference sequence). In DNA, the CDR3 is TGTGCCAGCAGTTCCGGACAGGGCAGACAGTACTTC. This translates into CASSSGQGRQYF.

This clone was found once. The CDR3 protein is CASSWTSGYPDTQYF. CDR3 in DNA: TGCGCCAGCAGCTGGACTAGCGGGTATCCAGATACGCAGTATTTT. V usage is TRBV5-1 and J usage is TRBJ2-3; 11 bases match TRBD2. Germline-derived CDR1 and CDR2 are SGHRS and YFSETQ. This CDR3 region has 15 residues. J was trimmed by 4 bases and V by 3 bases; bases with no gene match: 4. Full variable domain (missing parts from reference TRBV5-1 and TRBJ2-3): KAGVTQTPRYLIKTRGQQVTLSCSPISGHRSVSWYQQTPGQGLQFLFEYFSETQRNKGNFPGRFSGRQFSNSRSEMNVSTLELGDSALYLCASSWTSGYPDTQYFGPGTRLTVL.

The chain is built from TRBV30 and TRBJ2-1, with D perhaps matching TRBD2 (5 bases). The V end was cut by 1 base, the J end by 8 bases, with 18 bases between. Germline assignment: CDR1 GTSNPN and CDR2 SVGIG (reference sequence). This CDR3 is built from 15 residues. This CDR3 reads CAWSDGGPSGDEQFF. DNA for the CDR3: TGTGCCTGGAGTGACGGAGGCCCCTCTGGCGATGAGCAGTTCTTC.

The chain couples TRBV11-2 to TRBJ1-1; D possibly corresponds to TRBD1 (6 bases). CDR1 is SGHAT, CDR2 FQNNGV, per germline. The CDR3 length is 14 residues. The V gene lost 5 bases and the J gene lost 0 bases, with 10 bases spanning the gap. CDR3 region: CASSPGQLNTEAFF. The CDR3 coding sequence is TGTGCCAGCAGCCCAGGACAGTTGAACACTGAAGCTTTCTTT.

This clone was seen only a few times. The genes are TRBV19 and TRBJ1-5; D is perhaps TRBD1 (5 bases). Germline CDR1 is LNHDA and CDR2 is SQIVND (reference sequence). The CDR3 length is 15 residues. V lost 2 bases and J 7 bases, leaving 15 bases between the germline ends. Here the CDR3 reads CASSIRQGSFQPQHF. The CDR3 DNA reads as TGTGCCAGTAGTATACGCCAGGGAAGTTTCCAGCCCCAGCATTTT.

Details on this clone: The DNA is left out, because the CDR3 cannot be placed on it with certainty; the CDR3 is given as TCRdb lists it. The chain uses TRBV21-1 and TRBJ2-7; TRBD1, the table's D call, was not compared with the DNA. TRBV21-1 is noted as a pseudogene. 15 amino acids form the CDR3, both terminal residues included. CDR3 protein: CASGKVGTGTYEQYF.

This clone was detected a few times. This chain joins TRBV4-3 and TRBJ2-1, with D perhaps TRBD2 (6 bases). Germline CDR1 reads LGHNA; CDR2 reads YSLEER. V lost 0 bases and J 4 bases, leaving 16 bases between the germline ends. This CDR3 comprises 17 residues. The CDR3, as DNA: TGCGCCAGCAGCCAAGACTCAATACTGGGGGGATACAATGAGCAGTTCTTC. This sequence encodes CASSQDSILGGYNEQFF.

Remarks on this clone: Mismatch with germline at one junction end may stem from a read error. The rearrangement links TRBV6-2 or TRBV6-3 to TRBJ1-5, with a tentative D call TRBD1 (5 bases). Looked up from germline, CDR1 is MNHEY and CDR2 is SVGEGT. CDR3 size: 19 residues. The CDR3 sequence is CASSYGDLTRDYSNQPQHF. CDR3 bases: TGTGCCAGTAGTTACGGGGATCTCACACGGGACTATAGCAATCAGCCCCAGCATTTT.

The chain employs TRBV5-4 and TRBJ2-5, with 9 nucleotides matching TRBD1. V lost 3 bases and J lost 3; bases outside the gene matches: 0. The CDR3 loop spans 13 amino acids. CDR1 and CDR2 from the germline V gene are SGHNT and YYREEE (reference sequence). The CDR3 DNA is TGTGCCAGCAGCTGGACAGGGGAAGAGACCCAGTACTTC. It encodes CASSWTGEETQYF.

The rearrangement uses TRBV19 and TRBJ2-3; 11 nucleotides align to TRBD2. This CDR3 spans 13 amino acids. Germline trimming cut 10 bases from V and 6 bases from J; bases unmatched to any gene: 6. CDR1 is LNHDA, CDR2 SQIVND, per germline (reference sequence). The CDR3 loop reads CATRLAGPDTQYF. Here the CDR3 DNA reads TGTGCCACTCGACTAGCGGGGCCGGATACGCAGTATTTT. Combining the CDR3 with reference TRBV19 and TRBJ2-3 gives the whole variable domain DGGITQSPKYLFRKEGQNVTLSCEQNLNHDAMYWYRQDPGQGLRLIYYSQIVNDFQKGDIAEGYSVSREKKESFPLTVTSAQKNPTAFYLCATRLAGPDTQYFGPGTRLTVL.

This sequence joins TRBV5-1 and TRBJ2-1; D gene ambiguous. This CDR3 spans 13 amino acids. The germline gives CDR1 SGHRS, CDR2 YFSETQ. V was cut by 0 bases and J by 9 bases, with 10 bases left in between. The CDR3 coding sequence is TGCGCCAGCAGCTTGGTGGCGTCGGGTGAGCAGTTCTTC. This codes for CASSLVASGEQFF.

The chain has TRBV11-2 and TRBJ2-7; D is uncertain. This CDR3 region has 12 residues. CDR1 and CDR2 (germline): SGHAT, FQNNGV. The ends were cut back, 1 base at V and 6 bases at J, with 7 bases in the middle. CDR3 sequence (DNA): TGTGCCAGCAGCTTAGCTGGCGGCGAGCAGTACTTC. This encodes CASSLAGGEQYF.

The rearrangement joins TRBV6-5 to TRBJ2-1, with D possibly being TRBD2 (6 bases). CDR1 and CDR2 from the germline V gene are MNHEY and SVGAGI. The V end lost 6 bases, the J end lost 6 bases, and 18 bases lay between the germline ends. The CDR3 spans 15 residues. CDR3 bases: TGTGCCAGCAGCAAACTAGCTTCAAGTGGCAATGAGCAGTTCTTC. Amino acids: CASSKLASSGNEQFF.

The CDR3, as DNA: TGTGCCAGCAGTTACTCCGGGTCCAATCAAGAGACCCAGTACTTC. This encodes CASSYSGSNQETQYF. This chain uses TRBV6-2 or TRBV6-3 with TRBJ2-5; no definite D call. The CDR3 has 15 amino acids. V lost 0 bases, J lost 2 bases, and 10 bases lay in between. Germline-derived CDR1 and CDR2 are MNHEY and SVGEGT.

The J gene is TRBJ1-5, the V gene TRBV6-5; D possibly corresponds to TRBD1 (5 bases). CDR1 and CDR2 (germline): MNHEY, SVGAGI. This CDR3 region has 13 residues. Trimming stripped 6 bases from V and 6 bases from J, with 12 bases between. As DNA, the CDR3 is TGTGCCAGCAGACAGGAAAGTACTCAGCCCCAGCATTTT. Protein sequence: CASRQESTQPQHF.

V is TRBV15 and J is TRBJ2-3; 13 nucleotides agree with TRBD2. The germline CDR1 and CDR2 sequences are LNHNV and YYDKDF (reference sequence). J lost 7 bases, V lost 2 bases, and 6 bases had no gene match. The CDR3 runs to 16 residues. CDR3 DNA: TGTGCCACCAGCAGAAGGACTAGCGGGAGTGTTTATACGCAGTATTTT. Translated, it gives CATSRRTSGSVYTQYF. Full variable domain (outside the CDR3, taken from reference TRBV15 and TRBJ2-3): DAMVIQNPRYQVTQFGKPVTLSCSQTLNHNVMYWYQQKSSQAPKLLFHYYDKDFNNEADTPDNFQSRRPNTSFCFLDIRSPGLGDTAMYLCATSRRTSGSVYTQYFGPGTRLTVL.

The chain carries TRBV5-1 and TRBJ2-7; 10 positions match TRBD1. V shed 3 bases and J 5 bases; nucleotides not matched to a gene: 5. The CDR3 is 14 amino acids. Looked up from germline, CDR1 is SGHRS and CDR2 is YFSETQ. CDR3 DNA: TGCGCCAGCAGCTCTCCGGGACAGGGGAACGAGCAGTACTTC. Protein product: CASSSPGQGNEQYF.

For the CDR3, the DNA is TGTGCCTGGACTCCCGGTCTTGAGCAGTTCTTC. Amino acids: CAWTPGLEQFF. The chain carries TRBV30 and TRBJ2-1; D is unresolved. The CDR3 extends over 11 amino acids. The germline gives CDR1 GTSNPN, CDR2 SVGIG (reference sequence). Trimming took off 4 bases at V and 9 bases at J, with 10 bases between the two ends.

V usage is TRBV7-9 and J usage is TRBJ2-2; D gene ambiguous. The CDR3 sequence is 12 residues long. CDR1 is SEHNR and CDR2 is FQNEAQ in the germline V gene (reference sequence). V was shortened by 5 bases and J by 4 bases, with 5 bases between the two germline ends. CDR3 loop: CASSPRTGELFF. The CDR3 DNA follows: TGTGCCAGCAGCCCTCGCACCGGGGAGCTGTTTTTT.

This chain links TRBV4-3 with TRBJ1-2; the D is unclear. Trimming stripped 3 bases from V and 1 base from J, with 9 bases between. The V gene's germline CDR1 is LGHNA and CDR2 YSLEER. The CDR3 length is 14 residues. The CDR3 sequence: CASSQTGSNYGYTF. The CDR3 DNA follows: TGCGCCAGCAGCCAGACCGGGAGTAACTATGGCTACACCTTC.

The chain uses TRBV5-1 and TRBJ1-1, with a weak D call TRBD1 (6 bases). Per germline, CDR1 SGHRS and CDR2 YFSETQ. The CDR3 extends over 13 amino acids. Trimming pared 4 bases from V and 3 bases from J, leaving 10 bases between. CDR3 sequence: CASSTAGDTEAFF. In DNA, the CDR3 is TGCGCCAGCAGCACGGCAGGGGACACTGAAGCTTTCTTT.

This sequence joins TRBV28 and TRBJ2-5; TRBD1 agrees at 10 bases. V was pared by 8 bases and J by 3 bases, with 9 bases of the junction left unmatched. CDR1 and CDR2 from the germline V gene are MDHEN and SYDVKM. The CDR3 length is 15 residues. The DNA for the CDR3 is TGTGCCAGCGCCTCCGGACAGGGGGGGAAAGAGACCCAGTACTTC. Protein: CASASGQGGKETQYF.

DNA for the CDR3: TGTGCCAGCAGTTACTCGGCAGGGGGCCTGAACACTGAAGCTTTCTTT. Its protein product is CASSYSAGGLNTEAFF. This chain joins TRBV6-5 and TRBJ1-1; TRBD1 matches 8 bases. The CDR3 is 16 residues long. The V gene's germline CDR1 is MNHEY and CDR2 SVGAGI. Trimming took 0 bases from V and 0 from J; bases not matched to a gene: 3.

This clone was found a few times. This chain uses TRBV2 with TRBJ1-1; D might be TRBD1 (5 bases). V lost 2 bases and J 12 bases, leaving 10 bases between the germline ends. CDR3 length: 11 amino acids. CDR1 is SNHLY and CDR2 is FYNNEI in the germline V gene. CDR3 amino acids: CASSERGAPFF. DNA for the CDR3: TGTGCCAGCAGTGAAAGGGGCGCACCTTTCTTT.

This clone was detected a few times. This chain uses TRBV6-5 with TRBJ2-7; the D gene is possibly TRBD2 (5 bases). CDR1 and CDR2 (germline): MNHEY, SVGAGI. V was cut by 6 bases and J by 4 bases, with 10 bases left in between. The length of the CDR3 is 12 residues. In nucleotides, the CDR3 is TGTGCCAGCAGGGGAGTGCGTTACGAGCAGTACTTC. It translates to CASRGVRYEQYF.

CDR3 bases: TGTGCCAGCAGCTTAGACGGGGATGGCTACACCTTC. Amino acids: CASSLDGDGYTF. V is TRBV7-2 and J is TRBJ1-2; no definite D call. CDR3 length: 12 amino acids. Trimming stripped 1 base from V and 6 bases from J, with 6 bases between. CDR1 SGHTA and CDR2 FQGNSA come from the germline V gene.

This chain uses TRBV11-2 with TRBJ2-1; TRBD2 matches at 12 bases. V shed 5 bases, J shed 6 bases, and the junction held 8 bases outside the gene matches. Germline V gives CDR1 SGHAT, CDR2 FQNNGV. This CDR3 is 16 amino acids long. CDR3 loop: CASSRLAGGEPNEQFF. DNA for the CDR3: TGTGCCAGCAGCCGTCTAGCGGGAGGGGAACCCAATGAGCAGTTCTTC.